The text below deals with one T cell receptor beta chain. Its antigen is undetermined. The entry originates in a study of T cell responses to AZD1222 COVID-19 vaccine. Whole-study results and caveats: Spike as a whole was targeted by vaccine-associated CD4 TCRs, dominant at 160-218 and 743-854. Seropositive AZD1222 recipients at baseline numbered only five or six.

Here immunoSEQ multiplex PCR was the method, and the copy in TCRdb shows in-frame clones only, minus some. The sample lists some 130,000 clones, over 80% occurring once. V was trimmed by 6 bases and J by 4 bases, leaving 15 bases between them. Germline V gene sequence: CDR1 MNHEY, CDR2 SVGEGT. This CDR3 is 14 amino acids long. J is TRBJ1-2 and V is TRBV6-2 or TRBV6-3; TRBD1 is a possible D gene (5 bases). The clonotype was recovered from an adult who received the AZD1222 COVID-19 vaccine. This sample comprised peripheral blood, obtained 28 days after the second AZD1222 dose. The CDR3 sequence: CASSRPGTSYGYTF. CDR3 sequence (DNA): TGTGCCAGCAGCCGCCCCGGGACCTCCTATGGCTACACCTTC.